This section outlines one T cell receptor (beta chain) sequence together with its context. Antigen specificity is unknown. The record originates from a study of shared clonotypes between healthy human individuals. Study-wide background: Donors had three CD4 naive, three CD4 memory, two CD8 naive and one CD8 memory plate apiece. Notes on the study in general: Genetic and exposure-history diversity was limited by the small donor number.

The protocol was immunoSEQ multiplex PCR, while the TCRdb copy is restricted to in-frame clones and leaves out a portion. The sample shows 2 million to 3 million clones, approximately 92% of them seen only once. J was trimmed by 6 bases and V by 7 bases; bases with no gene match: 11. From germline, CDR1 is MDHEN and CDR2 SYDVKM. The CDR3 is 15 residues long. Sequencing was performed on naive CD4+ T cells sorted from blood. Subset of the sample: CD45RA+ positively selected. The TCR comes from a man aged 18 to 35 in good health. The rearrangement joins TRBV28 to TRBJ2-1, with 8 bases aligning to TRBD2. The CDR3 DNA is TGTGCCAGCATCCCTATGCAAAGCGGGGGCAATGAGCAGTTCTTC. Translating gives CASIPMQSGGNEQFF.